Below, one T cell receptor beta chain is given with its context. Using immunoSEQ multiplex PCR, the repertoire was profiled, and TCRdb retains in-frame clones only, with some absent. The sample lists some 28,000 clones; about 80% were seen once. The data derive from a study of blood T cell repertoires in COVID-19. Across the study: The samples span acute and convalescent COVID-19 from the United States, Italy and Spain.

Sequenced material: peripheral blood. The clonotype originates from a man between 65 and 85 years old with acute or convalescent COVID-19.

The CDR3 DNA follows: TGTGCCAGCAGTCGACTAGTGGGAGAGACCCAGTACTTC. The encoded protein is CASSRLVGETQYF. This chain connects TRBV12-3 or TRBV12-4 to TRBJ2-5; tentatively, D is TRBD2 (6 bases). V lost 5 bases and J lost 4, with 11 bases in between. CDR3 size: 13 residues.